Following are 19 T cell receptor beta chains from one sample sequenced in a study of T-cell memory formation after mild COVID-19. TCRdb redid the calling of the 5' RACE reads with MiXCR, one entry per CDR3 protein. The sample carries hundreds of thousands of distinct CDR3 sequences, 16% recorded once. The sample was PBMCs or a T cell subset sorted from them (not recorded which). The receptors stem from a man aged 18 to 35 who had mild COVID-19 (a few samples of this study predate the infection). Cell type and time point are not known.

This clonotype occurred a few times. The V gene is TRBV12-3 or TRBV12-4, the J gene TRBJ1-1, with unresolved D. This CDR3 contains 13 residues. V was shortened by 10 bases and J by 0 bases, with 12 bases between the two germline ends. CDR3 DNA sequence: TGTGCCACCTCTGGGTGGGTGAACACTGAAGCTTTCTTT. Translated: CATSGWVNTEAFF.

The table lists this clonotype with a count of one. The rearrangement joins TRBV6-6 to TRBJ2-7; 9 bases match TRBD1. Trimming cost V 2 bases and J 7 bases; bases outside gene matches: 9. This CDR3 is 15 amino acids long. Germline CDR1 reads MNHNY; CDR2 reads SVGAGI (reference sequence). In nucleotides, the CDR3 is TGTGCCAGCAGTTACCGTCCCGGGACAGGGTGGGAGCAGTACGTC. Protein: CASSYRPGTGWEQYV.

This clonotype came up a few times. This chain's CDR3 is CASSSRLAGGRYNEQFF. The CDR3 nucleotides are TGTGCCAGCAGCTCCCGACTAGCGGGGGGGAGATACAATGAGCAGTTCTTC. The chain recombines TRBV11-2 with TRBJ2-1; TRBD2 matches 14 bases. Unmatched junction bases numbered 6, after V lost 4 bases and J lost 4 bases. The CDR3 has 17 residues. From germline, CDR1 is SGHAT and CDR2 FQNNGV.

This clonotype was found a few times. V usage is TRBV5-1 and J usage is TRBJ2-3, with 10 bases that match TRBD1. The germline CDR1 and CDR2 sequences are SGHRS and YFSETQ. V shed 4 bases, J shed 8 bases, and the junction held 16 bases outside the gene matches. The CDR3 has 17 residues. The CDR3 DNA follows: TGCGCCAGCAGCAACGGACAGGGGGTCGCCGAGCTGACTACGCAGTATTTT. Protein: CASSNGQGVAELTTQYF.

CDR3 in DNA: TGCAGTGCTTATGGACAGGGACCAGAAAAACTGTTTTTT. Translating gives CSAYGQGPEKLFF. J is TRBJ1-4 and V is TRBV20-1; the match to TRBD1 covers 8 bases. From germline, CDR1 is DFQATT and CDR2 SNEGSKA (reference sequence). V lost 5 bases to trimming and J lost 8 bases; unmatched junction nucleotides: 7. The CDR3 is 13 amino acids.

This clonotype was seen more than once but under ten times. The chain combines TRBV9 with TRBJ1-3; 7 nucleotides match TRBD1. The CDR3 runs 16 residues. Germline assignment: CDR1 SGDLS and CDR2 YYNGEE. Unmatched junction bases numbered 10, after V lost 3 bases and J lost 4 bases. CDR3 sequence reads: CASSAGTALAGNTIYF. DNA for the CDR3: TGTGCCAGCAGCGCGGGGACAGCCTTAGCCGGAAACACCATATATTTT.

This clonotype was detected a few times. The rearrangement joins TRBV4-3 to TRBJ2-3; D gene unclear. Germline V CDR1 and CDR2: LGHNA, YSLEER. The CDR3 totals 15 residues. Trimming took off 4 bases at V and 1 base at J, with 12 bases between the two ends. CDR3 coding DNA: TGCGCCAGCAGCCTGGACGCGGTGGGCACAGATACGCAGTATTTT. It specifies CASSLDAVGTDTQYF.

This clonotype occurred a few times. The chain joins TRBV9 to TRBJ2-3, with D perhaps matching TRBD1 (6 bases). Trimming shortened V by 5 bases and J by 3 bases, and 16 bases separated the two germline ends. This CDR3 contains 15 residues. Germline V gives CDR1 SGDLS, CDR2 YYNGEE. The CDR3 sequence: CASRPGTTITDTQYF. Written as DNA, the CDR3 is TGTGCCAGCAGACCCGGGACAACCATTACAGATACGCAGTATTTT.

This clonotype was seen only a few times. The gene calls are TRBV5-1 and TRBJ1-2; perhaps TRBD1 as D (5 bases). The length of the CDR3 is 15 residues. The germline CDR1 and CDR2 sequences are SGHRS and YFSETQ. V was pared by 4 bases and J by 7 bases, with 20 bases between. CDR3 bases: TGCGCCAGCAGCATCGCCACTCAGGGAAGGAGTGGCTACACCTTC. Translated, it gives CASSIATQGRSGYTF.

The chain joins TRBV20-1 to TRBJ1-1; 8 bases map to TRBD1. V was pared by 4 bases and J by 5 bases, with 9 bases of the junction left unmatched. Germline values: CDR1 DFQATT, CDR2 SNEGSKA (reference sequence). The CDR3 covers 14 residues. CDR3 sequence reads: CSATRGQGETEAFF. CDR3 sequence (DNA): TGCAGTGCTACCAGGGGGCAAGGGGAGACTGAAGCTTTCTTT.

In this sample, this clonotype turned up a few times. This chain joins TRBV7-9 and TRBJ1-1, with 7 bases matching TRBD1. The CDR3 spans 17 residues. After removal of 5 bases from V and 1 base from J, the junction contained 13 bases not matched to a gene. Germline assignment: CDR1 SEHNR and CDR2 FQNEAQ (reference sequence). For the CDR3, the DNA is TGTGCCAGCAGCCCTAGAGGGGGCGCAAGGCGGAACACTGAAGCTTTCTTT. Amino acid sequence: CASSPRGGARRNTEAFF.

This clonotype was observed a few times. CDR3 in DNA: TGTGCCAGCAGTTTAGGGAATAGCGGGGGGCTCCAAGAGACCCAGTACTTC. Protein: CASSLGNSGGLQETQYF. This chain uses TRBV12-3 or TRBV12-4 with TRBJ2-5; 10 bases agree with TRBD2. The trim removed 1 base at V and 1 base at J, leaving 6 bases unmatched. The CDR3 is 17 residues long.

The rearrangement uses TRBV14 and TRBJ2-5; no definite D call. CDR3 length: 12 residues. V lost 4 bases and J 8 bases, leaving 11 bases between the germline ends. CDR1 is SGHDN, CDR2 FVKESK, per germline. This CDR3 is CASSPSQATQYF. CDR3 DNA: TGTGCCAGCAGCCCGTCTCAGGCTACCCAGTACTTC.

This clonotype was seen more than once but under ten times. The genes are TRBV11-2 and TRBJ2-7; 8 bases match TRBD1. The CDR3 runs 12 residues. Germline V gene data show CDR1 as SGHAT and CDR2 as FQNNGV. Trimming at V came to 5 bases and at J to 3 bases, leaving 0 bases not matched to a gene. CDR3 in DNA: TGTGCCAGCAGCGGGACAGGCTACGAGCAGTACGTC. Translated, it gives CASSGTGYEQYV.

The J gene is TRBJ2-3, the V gene TRBV27; D remains ambiguous. Trimming took 10 bases from V and 2 from J, leaving 7 bases between them. Germline CDR1 MNHEY, CDR2 SMNVEV (reference sequence). The CDR3 is made up of 11 amino acids. CDR3 coding DNA: TGTGCCACGAGGATCACAGATACGCAGTATTTT. Its translation is CATRITDTQYF.

As regards this clonotype: At one boundary the junction diverges from the germline segment, which might be a read error. The chain combines TRBV12-3 or TRBV12-4 with TRBJ2-7; 11 nucleotides line up with TRBD1. The CDR3 spans 13 residues. For the CDR3, the DNA is TGTGCCAGCACCGATCGTAGGACAGGGGGCCAGATCTTC. Encoded protein: CASTDRRTGGQIF.

There are many counts of this clonotype. The rearrangement uses TRBV7-2 and TRBJ1-2, with 7 bases fitting TRBD1. In germline, CDR1 is SGHTA, CDR2 FQGNSA. V lost 5 bases to trimming and J lost 4 bases; unmatched junction nucleotides: 7. CDR3 size: 14 residues. The CDR3 region is CASSLTGTAYGYTF. CDR3 DNA sequence: TGTGCCAGCAGCCTAACCGGGACAGCCTATGGCTACACCTTC.

This sequence joins TRBV9 and TRBJ2-5; D is perhaps TRBD2 (6 bases). The CDR3 is 15 amino acids. V was trimmed by 0 bases and J by 5 bases, leaving 14 bases between them. CDR1 SGDLS and CDR2 YYNGEE come from the germline V gene. Written as DNA, the CDR3 is TGTGCCAGCAGCGTAGCAGGGACTGAGGGGGAGACCCAGTACTTC. Amino acids: CASSVAGTEGETQYF.

The V gene is TRBV10-3, the J gene TRBJ2-1, with 8 bases lining up with TRBD1. CDR3 length equals 16 residues. V lost 3 bases to trimming and J lost 4 bases; unmatched junction nucleotides: 8. Germline assignment: CDR1 ENHRY and CDR2 SYGVKD. Written as DNA, the CDR3 is TGTGCCATCAGTGATCTCAGGGGGCCGATGTACAATGAGCAGTTCTTC. It translates to CAISDLRGPMYNEQFF.